The table lists the clone carrying this T cell receptor (beta chain) with a few counts. The investigators amplified TCR beta CDR3 regions from RNA transcripts. First-round RT-PCR targeting the TCR CDR3 was performed with the HTBI primer set. TCRdb reprocessed the multiplex PCR reads via MiXCR and lists one record per CDR3 protein. The table lists about 320,000 distinct CDR3 sequences, around 17% of them singletons. Extraction of PBMCs used about 9.2 ml of fresh peripheral blood. These data are taken from a study of T cells in Graves' hyperthyroidism and ophthalmopathy. V gave up 4 bases and J gave up 2 bases; unmatched junction bases: 6. The germline gives CDR1 SGHNT, CDR2 YYREEE (reference sequence). CDR3 length: 14 amino acids.

J is TRBJ2-7 and V is TRBV5-4; 7 nucleotides align to TRBD2. The TCR was taken from a man aged 25-40 years with Graves' hyperthyroidism. Sample: blood. CDR3 amino acids: CASSAAGEAYEQYF. CDR3 sequence (DNA): TGTGCCAGCAGCGCGGCGGGGGAGGCCTACGAGCAGTACTTC.